This TCR beta chain was found in a study of PD-1 blockade in classical Hodgkin lymphoma. Findings and caveats of the study: The study found complete responders had baseline diversity similar to newly diagnosed patients. By cycle point C4D1, TCR diversity had risen significantly in CD4+ cells (but not CD8+ cells).

Using immunoSEQ multiplex PCR, the repertoire was profiled, and TCRdb retains in-frame clones only, with some absent. The sample shows tens of thousands of clones, just under 75% of them seen only once. CDR1 SNHLY and CDR2 FYNNEI come from the germline V gene. The J segment lost 5 bases and the V segment lost 7 bases, leaving 13 bases of the junction unmatched. CDR3 size: 16 residues. Comment on this clone: Antigen specificity is unknown.

In every patient, relapse followed autologous stem cell transplantation, while exposure to brentuximab vedotin differed. The sequence was collected from a human donor with classical Hodgkin lymphoma. The specimen was peripheral blood mononuclear cells (PBMCs), collected before the second cycle of nivolumab. V and J are TRBV2 and TRBJ2-5, with TRBD1 identical over 10 bases. CDR3 nucleotide sequence: TGTGCCAGCAACCCCCTGACAGGGGGCCGGGTGGAGACCCAGTACTTC. Its protein is CASNPLTGGRVETQYF.